These 8 T cell receptor beta chains came from one sample sequenced in a study of blood T cell repertoires in COVID-19. Assay used: immunoSEQ multiplex PCR; TCRdb lists only in-frame clones, some missing. This table has 200,000 to 250,000 clones, about four fifths appearing once. Sequences were obtained from PBMCs or T cells enriched from blood (not recorded which). Every receptor here comes from a woman aged 40 to 50 with acute COVID-19.

The genes are TRBV15 and TRBJ1-3, with D possibly matching TRBD1 (5 bases). Trimming took off 0 bases at V and 0 bases at J, with 9 bases between the two ends. This CDR3 region has 16 residues. Germline assignment: CDR1 LNHNV and CDR2 YYDKDF (reference sequence). The DNA for the CDR3 is TGTGCCACCAGCAGAGATCTGGACATCTCTGGAAACACCATATATTTT. It codes for CATSRDLDISGNTIYF.

The sample holds one count of this clone. Other DNA variants within this sample encode the same CDR3. The chain employs TRBV9 and TRBJ2-2; unclear D gene. V lost 3 bases and J 2 bases, leaving 2 bases between the germline ends. The CDR3 is made up of 12 amino acids. CDR1 is SGDLS, CDR2 YYNGEE, per germline. CDR3 loop: CASSANTGELFF. The CDR3, as DNA: TGTGCCAGCAGCGCAAACACCGGGGAGCTGTTTTTT.

The chain uses TRBV7-7 and TRBJ2-2, with D possibly TRBD2 on 6 matching bases. The CDR3 runs to 15 residues. Trimming took off 4 bases at V and 7 bases at J, with 16 bases between the two ends. Germline values: CDR1 SSHAT, CDR2 FNYEAQ (reference sequence). The CDR3, as DNA: TGTGCCAGCAGCTCGGGACTGCCTTTCTTCGGGGAGCTGTTTTTT. It translates to CASSSGLPFFGELFF.

The CDR3 nucleotides read TGTGCCAGCAGCTTGAATACAGGGGACACTGAAGCTTTCTTT. Translating it yields CASSLNTGDTEAFF. V and J are TRBV7-9 and TRBJ1-1; TRBD1 matches 7 bases. The CDR3 extends over 14 amino acids. With V trimmed by 3 bases and J by 3 bases, 4 bases remained unmatched. Germline assignment: CDR1 SEHNR and CDR2 FQNEAQ (reference sequence).

The V and J genes are TRBV2 and TRBJ2-7; tentative D call: TRBD2 (6 bases). The CDR3 length is 13 residues. Germline CDR1 reads SNHLY; CDR2 reads FYNNEI. V was clipped by 10 bases and J by 2 bases, with 15 bases between them. In DNA, the CDR3 is TGTGCCACGAGACTCGGGAGCCCCTACGAGCAGTACTTC. Protein: CATRLGSPYEQYF.

The chain joins TRBV5-1 to TRBJ2-1, with D perhaps matching TRBD2 (5 bases). V dropped 1 base and J dropped 8 bases, with 7 bases sitting between them. This CDR3 contains 12 residues. The germline CDR1 and CDR2 sequences are SGHRS and YFSETQ. CDR3 DNA: TGCGCCAGCAGCTTGACGGAGGATGAGCAGTTCTTC. Translation: CASSLTEDEQFF.

The chain links TRBV29-1 to TRBJ2-1, with TRBD2 identical over 9 bases. Unmatched junction bases numbered 5, after V lost 2 bases and J lost 15 bases. The CDR3 is made up of 11 amino acids. Germline V CDR1 and CDR2: SQVTM, ANQGSEA. The CDR3 nucleotides read TGCAGCGTTGAACCCACTAGCGGGCCGTTCTTC. Its protein product is CSVEPTSGPFF.

J is TRBJ1-6 and V is TRBV30; a weak D match, TRBD1 (6 bases). The CDR3 contains 14 residues. Germline CDR1 and CDR2: GTSNPN and SVGIG (reference sequence). V was trimmed by 4 bases and J by 10 bases, leaving 17 bases between them. CDR3 region: CAWNRQVPSSPLHF. CDR3 in DNA: TGTGCCTGGAACAGACAGGTCCCCAGCTCACCCCTCCACTTT. Full variable domain (missing parts from reference TRBV30 and TRBJ1-6): SQTIHQWPATLVQPVGSPLSLECTVEGTSNPNLYWYRQAAGRGLQLLFYSVGIGQISSEVPQNLSASRPQDRQFILSSKKLLLSDSGFYLCAWNRQVPSSPLHFGNGTRLTVT.